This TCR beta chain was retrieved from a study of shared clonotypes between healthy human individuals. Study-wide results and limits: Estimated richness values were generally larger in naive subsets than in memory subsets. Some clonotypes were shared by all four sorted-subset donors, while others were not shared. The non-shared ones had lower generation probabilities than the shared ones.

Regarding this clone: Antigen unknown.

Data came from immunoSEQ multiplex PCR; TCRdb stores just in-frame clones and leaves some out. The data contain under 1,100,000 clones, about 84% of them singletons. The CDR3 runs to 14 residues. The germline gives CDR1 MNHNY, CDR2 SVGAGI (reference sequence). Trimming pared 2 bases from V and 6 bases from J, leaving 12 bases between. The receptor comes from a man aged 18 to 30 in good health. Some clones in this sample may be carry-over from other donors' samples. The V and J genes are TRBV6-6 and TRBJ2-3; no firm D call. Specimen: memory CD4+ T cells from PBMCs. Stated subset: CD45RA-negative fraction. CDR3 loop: CASSYGPVGDTQYF. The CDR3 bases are TGTGCCAGCAGTTACGGTCCCGTCGGCGATACGCAGTATTTT.